The rows below give T cell receptor beta chains drawn from one sample of a study of T-cell memory formation after mild COVID-19. TCRdb passed the 5' RACE reads through MiXCR, listing each CDR3 protein once. The sample shows under 250,000 distinct CDR3 sequences, 15% of them seen only once. The sample consisted of PBMCs or a T cell subset sorted from them (not recorded which). These receptors all come from an adult woman who had mild COVID-19 (a few samples of this study predate the infection). Cell type and time point are not known. Both conserved end residues are part of each CDR3. Fields, in order: V gene, J gene, clone size, D gene, CDR3 protein, CDR3 DNA. A D gene is named only where the DNA matches it firmly. Clone size is stated in some rows and not others, as once, few, many or a class when expanded.

V: TRBV6-2/TRBV6-3; J: TRBJ2-1; size: few; D: TRBD2; CDR3: CATLRTSGPNEQFF; DNA: TGTGCCACCCTTAGGACTAGTGGGCCCAATGAGCAGTTCTTC
V: TRBV7-9; J: TRBJ2-1; size: -; D: TRBD1; CDR3: CASSFGAGDSNEQFF; DNA: TGTGCCAGCAGCTTTGGGGCTGGGGACAGCAATGAGCAGTTCTTC
V: TRBV30; J: TRBJ1-2; size: few; D: -; CDR3: CALEGGGGYTF; DNA: TGTGCCTTGGAAGGGGGGGGTGGCTACACCTTC
V: TRBV12-3/TRBV12-4; J: TRBJ1-3; size: few; D: TRBD1; CDR3: CASSLSTGMVTGNTIYF; DNA: TGTGCCAGCAGTTTATCGACAGGGATGGTGACTGGAAACACCATATATTTT
V: TRBV15; J: TRBJ1-2; size: -; D: TRBD1; CDR3: CATSRDRQGALGYTF; DNA: TGTGCCACCAGCAGAGATCGGCAGGGGGCACTTGGCTACACCTTC
V: TRBV11-2; J: TRBJ2-3; size: many; D: -; CDR3: CASSWGRGRISTDTQYF; DNA: TGTGCCAGCAGCTGGGGGAGAGGGCGGATTAGCACAGATACGCAGTATTTT
V: TRBV30; J: TRBJ2-7; size: -; D: -; CDR3: CAWSPGGKRYEQYF; DNA: TGTGCCTGGAGCCCCGGAGGCAAACGTTACGAGCAGTACTTC
V: TRBV19; J: TRBJ1-5; size: -; D: -; CDR3: CASSIGDSNQPQHF; DNA: TGTGCCAGTAGTATAGGGGACAGCAATCAGCCCCAGCATTTT
V: TRBV7-9; J: TRBJ1-1; size: -; D: -; CDR3: CASSSSVGTEAFF; DNA: TGTGCCAGCAGCTCGTCAGTGGGCACTGAAGCTTTCTTT
V: TRBV2; J: TRBJ2-7; size: -; D: TRBD1; CDR3: CASSEGQGAQEQYF; DNA: TGTGCCAGCAGTGAAGGGCAGGGGGCTCAGGAGCAGTACTTC
V: TRBV5-1; J: TRBJ2-7; size: many; D: -; CDR3: CASSPSSRAEGEQYF; DNA: TGCGCCAGCAGCCCCTCCTCCAGGGCCGAGGGAGAGCAGTACTTC
V: TRBV20-1; J: TRBJ2-7; size: many; D: TRBD1; CDR3: CSAKGTGHDEQYF; DNA: TGCAGTGCTAAAGGGACAGGTCACGACGAGCAGTACTTC
V: TRBV20-1; J: TRBJ2-3; size: few; D: TRBD2; CDR3: CSASPRLAALTDTQYF; DNA: TGCAGTGCTAGTCCCCGACTAGCGGCACTAACAGATACGCAGTATTTT
V: TRBV7-9; J: TRBJ2-7; size: few; D: TRBD1; CDR3: CASTPGQGYYEQYF; DNA: TGTGCCAGCACCCCGGGACAGGGGTACTACGAGCAGTACTTC
V: TRBV7-8; J: TRBJ2-1; size: few; D: -; CDR3: CASSSREQFF; DNA: TGTGCCAGCAGCTCGCGTGAGCAGTTCTTC
V: TRBV3-1; J: TRBJ2-2; size: few; D: TRBD1; CDR3: CASSRRLTGGPGELFF; DNA: TGTGCCAGCAGCCGTAGGTTGACAGGGGGCCCCGGGGAGCTGTTTTTT
V: TRBV15; J: TRBJ1-5; size: -; D: -; CDR3: CATSRDLGGNQPQHF; DNA: TGTGCCACCAGCAGAGATCTGGGGGGCAATCAGCCCCAGCATTTT
V: TRBV4-1; J: TRBJ1-6; size: -; D: -; CDR3: CASSPRVSSPLHF; DNA: TGCGCCAGCAGCCCGAGAGTGAGTTCACCCCTCCACTTT
V: TRBV5-1; J: TRBJ2-1; size: few; D: -; CDR3: CASAYSYNEQFF; DNA: TGCGCCAGCGCCTATTCATACAATGAGCAGTTCTTC
V: TRBV10-3; J: TRBJ2-7; size: -; D: -; CDR3: CAISDLDSSGSYEQYF; DNA: TGTGCCATCAGTGACCTGGACAGTTCCGGCTCCTACGAGCAGTACTTC
V: TRBV5-1; J: TRBJ2-2; size: -; D: -; CDR3: CASRPGHRGTGELFF; DNA: TGCGCCAGCAGGCCGGGACACCGGGGGACCGGGGAGCTGTTTTTT
V: TRBV7-9; J: TRBJ1-2; size: -; D: -; CDR3: CASNERGGTTYGYTF; DNA: TGTGCCAGCAACGAAAGGGGCGGGACAACCTATGGCTACACCTTC
V: TRBV28; J: TRBJ2-7; size: -; D: -; CDR3: CASSWGPNYEQYF; DNA: TGTGCCAGCTCCTGGGGGCCTAATTACGAGCAGTACTTC
V: TRBV30; J: TRBJ2-3; size: -; D: -; CDR3: CAWSVGSTDTQYF; DNA: TGTGCCTGGAGTGTGGGGAGCACAGATACGCAGTATTTT
V: TRBV12-3/TRBV12-4; J: TRBJ2-2; size: few; D: -; CDR3: CASSLQGPGELFF; DNA: TGTGCCAGCAGCTTACAGGGTCCCGGGGAGCTGTTTTTT
V: TRBV12-3/TRBV12-4; J: TRBJ1-2; size: many; D: -; CDR3: CASTLRGRDGYTF; DNA: TGTGCCAGCACCCTACGGGGGCGGGATGGCTACACCTTC
V: TRBV6-6; J: TRBJ2-1; size: few; D: TRBD2; CDR3: CASSLRLAGTHYNEQFF; DNA: TGTGCCAGCAGTCTGCGACTAGCGGGTACTCACTACAATGAGCAGTTCTTC
V: TRBV5-6; J: TRBJ1-2; size: few; D: TRBD1; CDR3: CASSFSPDRVYGYTF; DNA: TGTGCCAGCAGCTTCTCCCCTGACAGGGTCTATGGCTACACCTTC
V: TRBV6-5; J: TRBJ1-1; size: few; D: -; CDR3: CASSYVAENTEAFF; DNA: TGTGCCAGCAGTTACGTCGCAGAGAACACTGAAGCTTTCTTT
V: TRBV6-6; J: TRBJ2-3; size: -; D: -; CDR3: CASSFLTGSRGTDTQYF; DNA: TGTGCCAGCAGTTTCCTCACTGGGAGTCGTGGCACAGATACGCAGTATTTT
V: TRBV7-9; J: TRBJ2-1; size: -; D: -; CDR3: CASSLAAGVWEQFF; DNA: TGTGCCAGCAGCTTAGCTGCTGGGGTCTGGGAGCAGTTCTTC
V: TRBV3-1; J: TRBJ2-7; size: few; D: TRBD1; CDR3: CASSPTGTDTYEQYF; DNA: TGTGCCAGCAGCCCTACGGGGACAGACACGTACGAGCAGTACTTC
V: TRBV6-1; J: TRBJ1-2; size: -; D: -; CDR3: CASSDGSQANYGYTF; DNA: TGTGCCAGCAGTGATGGGTCTCAGGCGAACTATGGCTACACCTTC
V: TRBV7-2; J: TRBJ2-5; size: -; D: TRBD2; CDR3: CASSSGTSGSRKTQYF; DNA: TGTGCCAGCAGCTCCGGGACTAGCGGGAGTAGAAAGACCCAGTACTTC
V: TRBV19; J: TRBJ2-3; size: -; D: TRBD1; CDR3: CASILTGSGTDTQYF; DNA: TGTGCCAGTATCCTGACAGGGAGTGGGACAGATACGCAGTATTTT
V: TRBV6-1; J: TRBJ2-1; size: -; D: -; CDR3: CASSGGFHNEQFF; DNA: TGTGCCAGCAGTGGCGGGTTTCACAATGAGCAGTTCTTC
V: TRBV5-6; J: TRBJ1-1; size: -; D: -; CDR3: CASSLVLSGEEAFF; DNA: TGTGCCAGCAGCTTGGTGTTGTCAGGGGAAGAAGCTTTCTTT
V: TRBV5-1; J: TRBJ2-1; size: few; D: -; CDR3: CASSLGGSGSYNEQFF; DNA: TGCGCCAGCAGCTTGGGCGGCTCAGGGTCCTACAATGAGCAGTTCTTC
V: TRBV5-1; J: TRBJ1-2; size: few; D: -; CDR3: CASSSTGTTHGYTF; DNA: TGCGCCAGCAGCTCCACGGGGACCACCCATGGCTACACCTTC